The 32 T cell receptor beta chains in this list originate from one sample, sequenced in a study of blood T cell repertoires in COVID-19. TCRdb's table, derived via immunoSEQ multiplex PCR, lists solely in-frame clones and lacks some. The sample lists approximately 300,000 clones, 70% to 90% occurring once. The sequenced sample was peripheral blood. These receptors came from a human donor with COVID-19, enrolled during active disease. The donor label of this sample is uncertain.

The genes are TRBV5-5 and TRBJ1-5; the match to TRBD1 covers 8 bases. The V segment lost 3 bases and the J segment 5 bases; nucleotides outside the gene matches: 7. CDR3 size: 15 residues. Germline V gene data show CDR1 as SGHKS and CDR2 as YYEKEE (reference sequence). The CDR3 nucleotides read TGTGCCAGCAGCTCGACAGGGGCGAGGGATCAGCCCCAGCATTTT. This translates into CASSSTGARDQPQHF.

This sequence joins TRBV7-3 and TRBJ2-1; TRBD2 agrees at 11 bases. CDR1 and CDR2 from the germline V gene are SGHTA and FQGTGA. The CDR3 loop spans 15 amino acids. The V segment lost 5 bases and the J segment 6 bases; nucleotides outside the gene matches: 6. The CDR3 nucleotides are TGTGCCAGCAGCCCTCGACTAGCGGGAAGCAATGAGCAGTTCTTC. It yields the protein CASSPRLAGSNEQFF.

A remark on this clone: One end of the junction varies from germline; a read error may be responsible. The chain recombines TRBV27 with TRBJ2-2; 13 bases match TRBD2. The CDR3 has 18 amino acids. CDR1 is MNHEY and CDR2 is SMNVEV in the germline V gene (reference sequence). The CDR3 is CAGRTPTSGRAVGGELFF. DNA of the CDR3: TGTGCCGGCAGGACACCTACTAGCGGGAGGGCCGTAGGCGGGGAGCTGTTTTTT.

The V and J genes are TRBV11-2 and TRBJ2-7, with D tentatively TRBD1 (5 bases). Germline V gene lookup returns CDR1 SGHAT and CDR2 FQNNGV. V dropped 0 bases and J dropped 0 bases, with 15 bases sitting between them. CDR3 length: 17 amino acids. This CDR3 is CASSLDLDSSSSYEQYF. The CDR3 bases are TGTGCCAGCAGCTTAGATCTCGACAGTTCGAGCTCCTACGAGCAGTACTTC.

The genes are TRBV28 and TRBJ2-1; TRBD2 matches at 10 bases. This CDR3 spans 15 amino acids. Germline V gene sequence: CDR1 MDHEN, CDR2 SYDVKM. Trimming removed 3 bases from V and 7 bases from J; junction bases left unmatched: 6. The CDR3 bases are TGTGCCAGCAGTTTTAGGCTAGCGGGAGTGAATGAGCAGTTCTTC. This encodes CASSFRLAGVNEQFF. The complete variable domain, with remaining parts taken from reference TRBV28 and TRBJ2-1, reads DVKVTQSSRYLVKRTGEKVFLECVQDMDHENMFWYRQDPGLGLRLIYFSYDVKMKEKGDIPEGYSVSREKKERFSLILESASTNQTSMYLCASSFRLAGVNEQFFGPGTRLTVL.

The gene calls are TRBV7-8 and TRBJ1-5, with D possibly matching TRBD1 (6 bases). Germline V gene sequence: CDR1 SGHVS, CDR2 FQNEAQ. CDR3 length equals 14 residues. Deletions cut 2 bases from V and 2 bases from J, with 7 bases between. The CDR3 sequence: CASSLWTGNQPQHF. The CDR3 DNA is TGTGCCAGCAGCTTATGGACAGGCAATCAGCCCCAGCATTTT.

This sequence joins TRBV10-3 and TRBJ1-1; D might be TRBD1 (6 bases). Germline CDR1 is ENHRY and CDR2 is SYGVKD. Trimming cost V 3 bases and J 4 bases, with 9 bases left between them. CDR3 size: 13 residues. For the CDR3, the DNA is TGTGCCATCAGTGAAACCAGGGGCACTGAAGCTTTCTTT. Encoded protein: CAISETRGTEAFF.

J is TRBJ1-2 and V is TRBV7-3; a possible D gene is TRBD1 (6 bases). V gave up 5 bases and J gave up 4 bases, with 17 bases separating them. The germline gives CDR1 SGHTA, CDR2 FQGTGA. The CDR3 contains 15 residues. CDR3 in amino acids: CASSPHRDAGYGYTF. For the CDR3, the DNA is TGTGCCAGCAGCCCGCACAGGGATGCGGGCTATGGCTACACCTTC.

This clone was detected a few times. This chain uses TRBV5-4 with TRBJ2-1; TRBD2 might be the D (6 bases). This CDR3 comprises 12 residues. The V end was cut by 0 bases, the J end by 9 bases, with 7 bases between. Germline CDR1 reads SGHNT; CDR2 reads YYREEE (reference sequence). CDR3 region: CASSLVRGEQFF. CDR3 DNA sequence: TGTGCCAGCAGCTTGGTGCGGGGTGAGCAGTTCTTC.

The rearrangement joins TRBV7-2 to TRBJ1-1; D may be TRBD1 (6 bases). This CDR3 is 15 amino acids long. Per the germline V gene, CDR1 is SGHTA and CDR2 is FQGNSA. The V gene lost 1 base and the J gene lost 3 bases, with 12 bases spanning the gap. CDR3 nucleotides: TGTGCCAGCAGCTTAGAGTGGGGGCTGGACACTGAAGCTTTCTTT. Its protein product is CASSLEWGLDTEAFF.

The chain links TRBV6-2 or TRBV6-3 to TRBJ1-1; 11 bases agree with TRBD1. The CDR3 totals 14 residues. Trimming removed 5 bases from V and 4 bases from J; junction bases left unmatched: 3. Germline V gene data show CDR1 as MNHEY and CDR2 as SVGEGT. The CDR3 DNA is TGTGCCAGCAGTCGAGGGACAGGGGGCACTGAAGCTTTCTTT. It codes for CASSRGTGGTEAFF.

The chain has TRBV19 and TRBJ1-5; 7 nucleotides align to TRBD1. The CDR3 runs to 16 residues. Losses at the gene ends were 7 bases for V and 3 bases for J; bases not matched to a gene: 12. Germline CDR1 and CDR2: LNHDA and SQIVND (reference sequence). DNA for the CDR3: TGTGCCAGTACCACCCTGGGCAGGGGGTTCAATCAGCCCCAGCATTTT. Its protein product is CASTTLGRGFNQPQHF.

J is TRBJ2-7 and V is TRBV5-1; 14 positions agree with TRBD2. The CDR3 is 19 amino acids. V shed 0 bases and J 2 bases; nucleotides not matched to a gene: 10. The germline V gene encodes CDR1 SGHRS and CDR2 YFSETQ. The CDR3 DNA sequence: TGCGCCAGCAGCTTGGGTGGGGGCGCGGGACTAGCGGGAGCCTACGAGCAGTACTTC. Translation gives CASSLGGGAGLAGAYEQYF.

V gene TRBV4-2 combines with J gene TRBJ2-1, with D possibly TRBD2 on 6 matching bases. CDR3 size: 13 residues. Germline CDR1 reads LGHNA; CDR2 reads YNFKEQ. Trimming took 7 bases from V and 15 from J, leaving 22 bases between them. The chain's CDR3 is CASNHNRENPRFF. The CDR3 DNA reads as TGTGCCAGCAACCACAATCGGGAGAACCCTCGGTTCTTC.

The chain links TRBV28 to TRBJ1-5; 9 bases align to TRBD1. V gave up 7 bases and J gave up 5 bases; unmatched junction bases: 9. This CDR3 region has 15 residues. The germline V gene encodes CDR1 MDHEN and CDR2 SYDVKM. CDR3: CASTWQTGGHQPQHF. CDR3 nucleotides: TGTGCCAGCACCTGGCAGACAGGGGGACATCAGCCCCAGCATTTT.

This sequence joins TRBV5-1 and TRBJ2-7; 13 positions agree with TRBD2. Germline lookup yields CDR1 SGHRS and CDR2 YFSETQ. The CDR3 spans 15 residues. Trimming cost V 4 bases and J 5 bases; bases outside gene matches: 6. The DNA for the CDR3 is TGCGCCAGCAGCCCGGGACTAGCGGGATTGGACGAGCAGTACTTC. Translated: CASSPGLAGLDEQYF.

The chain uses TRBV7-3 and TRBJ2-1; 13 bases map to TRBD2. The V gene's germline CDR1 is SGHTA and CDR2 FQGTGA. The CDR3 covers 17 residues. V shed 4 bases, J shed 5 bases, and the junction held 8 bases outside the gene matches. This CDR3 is CASSSNPGLAGDNEQFF. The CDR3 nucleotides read TGTGCCAGCAGCTCAAACCCCGGACTAGCGGGAGACAATGAGCAGTTCTTC.

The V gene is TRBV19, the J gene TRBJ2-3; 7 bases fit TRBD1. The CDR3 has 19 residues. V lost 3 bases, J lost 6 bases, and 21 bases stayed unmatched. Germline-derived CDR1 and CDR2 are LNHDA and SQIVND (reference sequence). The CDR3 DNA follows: TGTGCCAGTAGTATCGGTCGCTCCCCGACAGGGATAGCCGGGGATACGCAGTATTTT. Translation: CASSIGRSPTGIAGDTQYF.

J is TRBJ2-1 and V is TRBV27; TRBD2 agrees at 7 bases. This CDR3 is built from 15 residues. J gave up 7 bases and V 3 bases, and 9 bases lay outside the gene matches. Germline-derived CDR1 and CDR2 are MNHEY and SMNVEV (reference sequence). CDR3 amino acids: CASSFRDYWRNEQFF. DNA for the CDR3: TGTGCCAGCAGTTTCAGGGACTATTGGAGGAATGAGCAGTTCTTC.

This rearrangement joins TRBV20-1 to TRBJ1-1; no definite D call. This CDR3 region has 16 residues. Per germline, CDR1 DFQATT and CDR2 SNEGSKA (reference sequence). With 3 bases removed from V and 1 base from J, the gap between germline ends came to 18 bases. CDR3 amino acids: CSASDPGRPENTEAFF. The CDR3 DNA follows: TGCAGTGCTAGTGACCCCGGGAGGCCAGAGAACACTGAAGCTTTCTTT.

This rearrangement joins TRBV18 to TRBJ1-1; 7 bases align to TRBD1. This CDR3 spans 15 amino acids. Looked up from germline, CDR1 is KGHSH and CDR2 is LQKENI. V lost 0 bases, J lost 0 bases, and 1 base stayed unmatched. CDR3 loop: CASSPPGQLNTEAFF. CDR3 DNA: TGTGCCAGCTCACCACCGGGACAGCTGAACACTGAAGCTTTCTTT.

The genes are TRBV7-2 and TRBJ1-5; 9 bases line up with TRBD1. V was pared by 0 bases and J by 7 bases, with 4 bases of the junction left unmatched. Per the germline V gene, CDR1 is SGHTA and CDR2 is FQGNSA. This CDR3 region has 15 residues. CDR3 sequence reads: CASSLAGTGIQPQHF. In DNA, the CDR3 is TGTGCCAGCAGCTTAGCCGGGACAGGGATCCAGCCCCAGCATTTT.

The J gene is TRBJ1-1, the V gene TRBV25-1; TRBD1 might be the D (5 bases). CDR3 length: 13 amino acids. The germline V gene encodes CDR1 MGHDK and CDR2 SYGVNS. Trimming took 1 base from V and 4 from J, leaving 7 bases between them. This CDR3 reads CASSELGGTEAFF. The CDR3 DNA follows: TGTGCCAGCAGTGAATTGGGGGGCACTGAAGCTTTCTTT. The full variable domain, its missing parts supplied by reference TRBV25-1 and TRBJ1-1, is EADIYQTPRYLVIGTGKKITLECSQTMGHDKMYWYQQDPGMELHLIHYSYGVNSTEKGDLSSESTVSRIRTEHFPLTLESARPSHTSQYLCASSELGGTEAFFGQGTRLTVV.

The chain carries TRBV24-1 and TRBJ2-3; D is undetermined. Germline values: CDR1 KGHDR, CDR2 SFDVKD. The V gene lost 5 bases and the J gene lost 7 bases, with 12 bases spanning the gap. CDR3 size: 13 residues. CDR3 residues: CATSAPDSYTQYF. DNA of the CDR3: TGTGCCACCAGTGCCCCAGACTCCTATACGCAGTATTTT.

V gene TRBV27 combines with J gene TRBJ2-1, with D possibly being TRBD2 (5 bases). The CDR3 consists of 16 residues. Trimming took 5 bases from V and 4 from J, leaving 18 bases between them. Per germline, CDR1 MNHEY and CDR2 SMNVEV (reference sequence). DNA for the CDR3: TGTGCCAGCAGTAGCCGGCTAGCCGACGCGTACAATGAGCAGTTCTTC. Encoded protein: CASSSRLADAYNEQFF.

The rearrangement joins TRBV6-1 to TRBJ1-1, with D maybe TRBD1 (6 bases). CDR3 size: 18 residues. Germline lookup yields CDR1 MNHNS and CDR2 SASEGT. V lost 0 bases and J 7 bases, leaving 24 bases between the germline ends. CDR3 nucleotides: TGTGCCAGCAGTGAAGCGAGTAAATGGGGCAGGGGCAGTCTTGAAGCTTTCTTT. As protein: CASSEASKWGRGSLEAFF.

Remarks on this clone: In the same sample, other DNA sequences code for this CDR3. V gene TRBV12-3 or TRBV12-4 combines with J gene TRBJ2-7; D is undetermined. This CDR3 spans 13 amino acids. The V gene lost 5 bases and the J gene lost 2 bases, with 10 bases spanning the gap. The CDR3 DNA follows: TGTGCCAGCAGTCCGACTGGAACCTACGAGCAGTACTTC. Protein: CASSPTGTYEQYF.

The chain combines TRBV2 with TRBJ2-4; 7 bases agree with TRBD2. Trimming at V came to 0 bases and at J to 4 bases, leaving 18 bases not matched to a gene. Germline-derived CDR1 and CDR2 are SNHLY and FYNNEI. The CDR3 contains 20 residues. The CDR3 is CASSEAGVLGGLVGKNIQYF. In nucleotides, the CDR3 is TGTGCCAGCAGTGAAGCGGGAGTTCTGGGGGGGTTAGTTGGGAAAAACATTCAGTACTTC.

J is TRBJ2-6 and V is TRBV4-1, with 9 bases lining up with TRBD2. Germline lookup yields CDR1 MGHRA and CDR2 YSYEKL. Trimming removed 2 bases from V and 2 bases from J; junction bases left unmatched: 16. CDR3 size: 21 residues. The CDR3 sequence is CASSQPRDPLAGGPGANVLTF. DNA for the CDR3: TGCGCCAGCAGCCAACCTCGGGACCCCCTCGCGGGAGGGCCTGGGGCCAACGTCCTGACTTTC.

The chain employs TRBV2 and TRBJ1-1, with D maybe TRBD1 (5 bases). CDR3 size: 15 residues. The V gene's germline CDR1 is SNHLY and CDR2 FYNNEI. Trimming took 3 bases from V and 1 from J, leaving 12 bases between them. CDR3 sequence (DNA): TGTGCCAGCAGTGATATGGGGCAGCAGAACACTGAAGCTTTCTTT. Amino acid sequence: CASSDMGQQNTEAFF.

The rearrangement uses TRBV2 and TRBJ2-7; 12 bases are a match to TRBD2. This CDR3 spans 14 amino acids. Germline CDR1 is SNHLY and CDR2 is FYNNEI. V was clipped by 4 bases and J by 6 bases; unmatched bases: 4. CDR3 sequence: CASSGLAGVGEQYF. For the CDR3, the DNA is TGTGCCAGCAGTGGACTAGCGGGAGTGGGCGAGCAGTACTTC. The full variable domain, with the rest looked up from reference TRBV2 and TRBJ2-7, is EPEVTQTPSHQVTQMGQEVILRCVPISNHLYFYWYRQILGQKVEFLVSFYNNEISEKSEIFDDQFSVERPDGSNFTLKIRSTKLEDSAMYFCASSGLAGVGEQYFGPGTRLTVT.

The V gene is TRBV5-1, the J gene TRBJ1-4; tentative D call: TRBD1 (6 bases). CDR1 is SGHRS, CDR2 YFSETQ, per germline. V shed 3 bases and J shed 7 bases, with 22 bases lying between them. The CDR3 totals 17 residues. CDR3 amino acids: CASSYGPRGGEGEKLFF. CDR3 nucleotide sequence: TGCGCCAGCAGCTATGGCCCTAGGGGGGGCGAGGGTGAAAAACTGTTTTTT.